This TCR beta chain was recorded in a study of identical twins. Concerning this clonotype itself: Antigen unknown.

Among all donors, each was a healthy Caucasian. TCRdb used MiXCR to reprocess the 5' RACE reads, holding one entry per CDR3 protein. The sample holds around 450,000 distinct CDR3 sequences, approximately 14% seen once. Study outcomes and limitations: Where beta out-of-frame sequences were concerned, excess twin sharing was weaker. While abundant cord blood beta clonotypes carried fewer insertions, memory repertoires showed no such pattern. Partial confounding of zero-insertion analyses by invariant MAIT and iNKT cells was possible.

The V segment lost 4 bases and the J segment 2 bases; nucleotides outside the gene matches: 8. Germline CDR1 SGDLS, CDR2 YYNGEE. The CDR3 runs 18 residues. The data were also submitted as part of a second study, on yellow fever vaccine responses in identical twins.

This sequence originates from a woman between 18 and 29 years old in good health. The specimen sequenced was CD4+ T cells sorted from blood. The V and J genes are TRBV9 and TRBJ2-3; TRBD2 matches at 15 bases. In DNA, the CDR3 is TGTGCCAGCAGCCGCGGGACTAGCGGGGGGTCCCTCACAGATACGCAGTATTTT. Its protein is CASSRGTSGGSLTDTQYF.